This entry describes one TCR beta chain. Its antigen is not known. This sample stems from a study of cytomegalovirus exposure and HLA in healthy donors. General study points: Prior analysis indicated that the majority of TCR beta V segments exhibited productivity approximately 87% or approximately 30% of the time. The listing of 150 to 200 TCR beta chains classed them as cytomegalovirus-associated.

PCR employed 60 Vbeta and 13 Jbeta primers. Only in-frame clones appear in the TCRdb table, and some are missing; sequencing was by immunoSEQ multiplex PCR. The table for this sample gives 150,000 or so clones. Material: PBMCs. This TCR was recovered from a woman in her forties or fifties in good health and CMV-seronegative.

The CDR3 coding sequence is TGTGCCAGCAGCTTAGTAGGGGGTGAGCAGTTCTTC. Its protein product is CASSLVGGEQFF. The chain links TRBV7-9 to TRBJ2-1, with D perhaps matching TRBD1 (6 bases). Germline CDR1 SEHNR, CDR2 FQNEAQ (reference sequence). The CDR3 has 12 residues. The V end lost 1 base, the J end lost 9 bases, and 7 bases lay between the germline ends.